This T cell receptor (beta chain) is drawn from a study of blood T cells in healthy people across ages. General observations from the study: Samples with more naive T cells showed higher observed beta diversity.

Then a second PCR, running roughly 7 to 11 cycles, was carried out with a sample-barcoded 5' primer and a J-beta primer mix. One entry per CDR3 protein, called by TCRdb with MiXCR from the 5' RACE reads. The data show about 680,000 distinct CDR3 sequences, 45% to 50% seen once. Of note for this clonotype: Its antigen is unidentified.

V was trimmed by 3 bases and J by 1 base, leaving 10 bases between them. This CDR3 has 14 residues. Germline CDR1 reads LGHDT; CDR2 reads YNNKEL (reference sequence). V usage is TRBV3-1 and J usage is TRBJ2-7; D unresolved. This sequence originates from a woman aged 55-70 years in good health. The sequenced sample was blood. The CDR3 region has the DNA TGTGCCAGCAGCCATTTGGGCAGTTCCTACGAGCAGTACTTC. Protein product: CASSHLGSSYEQYF.